This passage covers 19 T cell receptor beta chains from one sample sequenced in a study of Graves' ophthalmopathy and Graves' hyperthyroidism. Amplified material comprised TCR beta CDR3 regions derived from RNA transcripts. RT-PCR in the first round used HTBI primers; a second-round multiplex PCR followed. TCRdb re-derived calls from the multiplex PCR reads in MiXCR, one entry per CDR3 protein. The sample lists 500,000 to 700,000 distinct CDR3 sequences; 20% to 25% were seen once. The sequencing input was peripheral blood. The receptor source for this set is a woman aged 18 to 35 with stable Graves' hyperthyroidism. Some clones in this sample may be carry-over from other donors' samples.

This clonotype was recorded many times. The V and J genes are TRBV27 and TRBJ1-2; D uncertain. The CDR3 loop spans 15 amino acids. Trimming stripped 5 bases from V and 0 bases from J, with 13 bases between. From germline, CDR1 is MNHEY and CDR2 SMNVEV (reference sequence). The CDR3 spells CASSPVGGSNYGYTF. In nucleotides, the CDR3 is TGTGCCAGCAGTCCCGTCGGCGGCTCTAACTATGGCTACACCTTC.

The V and J genes are TRBV13 and TRBJ2-5; possible D gene TRBD2, 6 bases. CDR1 is PRHDT and CDR2 is FYEKMQ in the germline V gene (reference sequence). This CDR3 region has 16 residues. Trimming stripped 2 bases from V and 2 bases from J, with 15 bases between. In DNA form, the CDR3 reads TGTGCCAGCAGCTTAAAATTGACGGCGGGGCAAGAGACCCAGTACTTC. Amino acid sequence: CASSLKLTAGQETQYF.

The chain has TRBV11-2 and TRBJ2-4, with D possibly TRBD2 on 7 matching bases. Germline CDR1 reads SGHAT; CDR2 reads FQNNGV. CDR3 length: 15 residues. V was shortened by 7 bases and J by 6 bases, with 19 bases between the two germline ends. CDR3 nucleotides: TGTGCCAGCAACAGAGGGGGGGGACTGTCAAACATTCAGTACTTC. Amino acids: CASNRGGGLSNIQYF.

This clonotype showed up many times. The chain uses TRBV5-1 and TRBJ2-6; possible D gene TRBD2, 5 bases. Germline V CDR1 and CDR2: SGHRS, YFSETQ. V lost 5 bases to trimming and J lost 0 bases, with 15 bases between them. The CDR3 has 17 amino acids. DNA for the CDR3: TGCGCCAGCAGACCGTGGGAGTCCGACTCTGGGGCCAACGTCCTGACTTTC. This codes for CASRPWESDSGANVLTF.

The count of this clonotype is one. The J gene is TRBJ1-1, the V gene TRBV18, with D perhaps matching TRBD1 (5 bases). This CDR3 is built from 15 residues. Trimming cost V 3 bases and J 1 base, with 12 bases left between them. Germline loops: CDR1 KGHSH, CDR2 LQKENI. CDR3 in DNA: TGTGCCAGCTCACCGCGCAGGGAGGGGAACACTGAAGCTTTCTTT. Translating it yields CASSPRREGNTEAFF.

This clonotype was picked up many times. V gene TRBV6-2 or TRBV6-3 combines with J gene TRBJ2-2; D call uncertain. Trimming pared 8 bases from V and 5 bases from J, leaving 6 bases between. The germline V gene has CDR1 MNHEY and CDR2 SVGEGT. The CDR3 covers 11 residues. CDR3 amino acids: CASPDTGELFF. In DNA, the CDR3 is TGTGCCAGCCCAGATACCGGGGAGCTGTTTTTT.

This clonotype was found a few times. The chain is built from TRBV11-2 and TRBJ2-7, with 14 bases fitting TRBD2. The V gene end was trimmed by 5 bases and the J gene end by 2 bases; junction bases not matched to a gene: 8. This CDR3 spans 17 amino acids. The germline V gene has CDR1 SGHAT and CDR2 FQNNGV. CDR3 in amino acids: CASSRGTSGSITYEQYF. The CDR3 DNA reads TGTGCCAGCAGCCGGGGGACTAGCGGGAGTATAACCTACGAGCAGTACTTC.

This clonotype appeared many times. V usage is TRBV29-1 and J usage is TRBJ2-5; 14 bases fit TRBD2. This CDR3 region has 17 residues. The junction had 9 bases not matched to a gene; V was cut back by 6 bases and J by 0 bases. CDR1 is SQVTM and CDR2 is ANQGSEA in the germline V gene. DNA of the CDR3: TGCAGCGTAGACGGACTAGCGGGAGGCCCGTACCAAGAGACCCAGTACTTC. Residues: CSVDGLAGGPYQETQYF.

The table lists this clonotype with a few counts. This chain connects TRBV13 to TRBJ1-3, with no clear D. Germline CDR1 is PRHDT and CDR2 is FYEKMQ (reference sequence). This CDR3 is built from 14 residues. Trimming took off 6 bases at V and 2 bases at J, with 11 bases between the two ends. CDR3 in DNA: TGTGCCAGCAGGCCCGGCGCCACTGGAAACACCATATATTTT. It translates to CASRPGATGNTIYF.

This clonotype appeared many times. The chain combines TRBV12-3 or TRBV12-4 with TRBJ2-5, with TRBD1 as a possible D gene (5 bases). The CDR3 length is 13 residues. The V end lost 1 base, the J end lost 6 bases, and 9 bases lay between the germline ends. CDR3 sequence reads: CASSLGQGQTQYF. CDR3 nucleotides: TGTGCCAGCAGTTTAGGGCAGGGCCAGACCCAGTACTTC.

In this sample, this clonotype turned up a few times. V and J are TRBV3-1 and TRBJ2-7; 9 bases align to TRBD2. J gave up 2 bases and V 1 base, and 6 bases lay outside the gene matches. The germline V gene has CDR1 LGHDT and CDR2 YNNKEL (reference sequence). CDR3 length: 16 residues. The chain's CDR3 is CASSQGIAGAPYEQYF. For the CDR3, the DNA is TGTGCCAGCAGCCAAGGAATAGCGGGAGCCCCCTACGAGCAGTACTTC.

The chain employs TRBV3-1 and TRBJ2-7; D remains ambiguous. The germline CDR1 and CDR2 sequences are LGHDT and YNNKEL (reference sequence). This CDR3 spans 13 amino acids. V was clipped by 8 bases and J by 2 bases, with 13 bases between them. CDR3 loop: CASSRVGAYEQYF. For the CDR3, the DNA is TGTGCCAGCTCACGGGTGGGCGCCTACGAGCAGTACTTC.

This clonotype was picked up many times. The gene calls are TRBV20-1 and TRBJ1-2; D is ambiguous. CDR3 length: 12 amino acids. V was shortened by 4 bases and J by 2 bases, with 8 bases between the two germline ends. Germline assignment: CDR1 DFQATT and CDR2 SNEGSKA (reference sequence). CDR3 residues: CSATRRNYGYTF. The CDR3 DNA reads as TGCAGTGCTACTCGGCGGAACTATGGCTACACCTTC.

This chain joins TRBV6-1 and TRBJ2-7; 8 bases are a match to TRBD2. From germline, CDR1 is MNHNS and CDR2 SASEGT. This CDR3 is 11 amino acids long. The J segment lost 6 bases and the V segment lost 10 bases, leaving 5 bases of the junction unmatched. The CDR3 nucleotides are TGTGCCACCCAGCGGGGGTCCGAGCAGTACTTC. Amino acid sequence: CATQRGSEQYF.

This clonotype was found a few times. The chain combines TRBV11-1 with TRBJ1-3, with 7 positions matching TRBD1. CDR1 is SGHAT, CDR2 FQDESV, per germline (reference sequence). The CDR3 spans 17 residues. J gave up 0 bases and V 4 bases, and 9 bases lay outside the gene matches. CDR3 DNA: TGTGCCAGCAGCTCAAGGGGGACAGCCATCTCTGGAAACACCATATATTTT. Its translation: CASSSRGTAISGNTIYF.

The genes are TRBV7-9 and TRBJ2-3, with 9 bases aligning to TRBD2. Germline CDR1 and CDR2: SEHNR and FQNEAQ (reference sequence). The CDR3 runs 15 residues. V was clipped by 2 bases and J by 5 bases; unmatched bases: 5. The CDR3 loop reads CASSLTSGRRDTQYF. As DNA, the CDR3 is TGTGCCAGCAGCTTAACCAGCGGGAGGAGAGATACGCAGTATTTT.

In its sample, this clonotype was seen a few times. The rearrangement joins TRBV9 to TRBJ1-6; 8 bases agree with TRBD1. CDR1 and CDR2 from the germline V gene are SGDLS and YYNGEE. This CDR3 comprises 17 residues. V gave up 3 bases and J gave up 0 bases; unmatched junction bases: 5. CDR3 loop: CASSARDRSSYNSPLHF. As DNA, the CDR3 is TGTGCCAGCAGCGCCCGGGACAGGAGCTCCTATAATTCACCCCTCCACTTT.

This clonotype showed up many times. DNA of the CDR3: TGTGCCAGCAGCGTAGGGGGATTCAATAAAGAGACCCAGTACTTC. Its protein product is CASSVGGFNKETQYF. V usage is TRBV9 and J usage is TRBJ2-5; no firm D call. In germline, CDR1 is SGDLS, CDR2 YYNGEE. The CDR3 totals 15 residues. V was cut by 0 bases and J by 3 bases, with 12 bases left in between.

This clonotype showed up many times. The chain has TRBV20-1 and TRBJ2-7, with D possibly called TRBD1 or TRBD2 (5 bases each). V lost 4 bases and J lost 2, with 15 bases in between. This CDR3 has 14 residues. Germline V gene sequence: CDR1 DFQATT, CDR2 SNEGSKA (reference sequence). The CDR3 loop reads CSATPGTTAYEQYF. DNA for the CDR3: TGCAGTGCTACTCCCGGGACGACGGCCTACGAGCAGTACTTC.